This entry lists 30 T cell receptor beta chains sequenced from one sample in a study of cytomegalovirus exposure and HLA in healthy donors. The primer mix had 60 Vbeta and 13 Jbeta primers. Libraries were prepared by immunoSEQ multiplex PCR; TCRdb keeps only in-frame clonotypes and omits some of them. The sample holds some 120,000 clones, about 76% seen once. The sequenced sample was PBMCs. The receptors shown here come from a woman aged 35 to 49 in good health and CMV-seronegative.

The CDR3 nucleotides are TGTGCCAGCAGCAGGGGAGGCAATGAGCAGTTCTTC. Translating it yields CASSRGGNEQFF. This sequence joins TRBV7-9 and TRBJ2-1; the D gene is possibly TRBD2 (6 bases). Trimming stripped 5 bases from V and 6 bases from J, with 8 bases between. Looked up from germline, CDR1 is SEHNR and CDR2 is FQNEAQ (reference sequence). CDR3 size: 12 residues.

The chain recombines TRBV7-9 with TRBJ2-1, with 7 bases that match TRBD2. Germline CDR1 reads SEHNR; CDR2 reads FQNEAQ (reference sequence). J lost 8 bases, V lost 6 bases, and 22 bases had no gene match. This CDR3 has 18 amino acids. CDR3 DNA sequence: TGTGCCAGCAGTCCCCTCCTGGCGGGAGCAAGGGGTGTCGATGAGCAGTTCTTC. This sequence encodes CASSPLLAGARGVDEQFF.

The V gene is TRBV30, the J gene TRBJ2-5; D may be TRBD2 (5 bases). Trimming took off 0 bases at V and 2 bases at J, with 25 bases between the two ends. CDR3 length: 19 amino acids. CDR1 and CDR2 (germline): GTSNPN, SVGIG (reference sequence). CDR3 DNA: TGTGCCTGGAGTGTAACTAGGACGTCCTGGCCAAGAAAGCAAGAGACCCAGTACTTC. Translation gives CAWSVTRTSWPRKQETQYF.

The chain links TRBV5-1 to TRBJ1-4; no definite D call. From germline, CDR1 is SGHRS and CDR2 YFSETQ. The ends were cut back, 4 bases at V and 3 bases at J, with 13 bases in the middle. CDR3 size: 15 residues. The CDR3 DNA is TGCGCCAGCAGCGCGCAAGTGATAGCTAATGAAAAACTGTTTTTT. This translates into CASSAQVIANEKLFF.

CDR3 protein: CASSLRAGAYNEQFF. CDR3 nucleotides: TGTGCCAGCAGCTTACGAGCGGGGGCGTACAATGAGCAGTTCTTC. The chain couples TRBV5-6 to TRBJ2-1; 8 positions match TRBD2. Germline loops: CDR1 SGHDT, CDR2 YYEEEE. The CDR3 consists of 15 residues. Germline trimming cut 2 bases from V and 4 bases from J; bases unmatched to any gene: 5.

This sequence joins TRBV5-1 and TRBJ2-7, with D unclear. The CDR3 covers 13 residues. The V and J ends lost 0 bases and 2 bases respectively, with 6 bases between them. CDR1 and CDR2 from the germline V gene are SGHRS and YFSETQ. The CDR3 DNA reads TGCGCCAGCAGCTTGGACCCAGCCTACGAGCAGTACTTC. This encodes CASSLDPAYEQYF.

The chain employs TRBV14 and TRBJ2-2; 10 nucleotides align to TRBD1. Germline CDR1 is SGHDN and CDR2 is FVKESK. There are 14 residues in the CDR3. Trimming at V came to 4 bases and at J to 8 bases, leaving 4 bases not matched to a gene. In DNA, the CDR3 is TGTGCCAGCAGCCGACAGGGGGCTTTTGGGGAGCTGTTTTTT. It translates to CASSRQGAFGELFF.

The chain carries TRBV7-3 and TRBJ2-5; D remains unclear. CDR3 length equals 13 residues. Germline CDR1 and CDR2: SGHTA and FQGTGA. The V end lost 4 bases, the J end lost 0 bases, and 6 bases lay between the germline ends. This CDR3 is CASSSGYQETQYF. For the CDR3, the DNA is TGTGCCAGCAGCTCCGGGTACCAAGAGACCCAGTACTTC.

The CDR3 DNA is TGTGCCAGCAGCACTGTGGTTGGTCTGGACTATGGCTACACCTTC. This translates into CASSTVVGLDYGYTF. The V gene is TRBV5-6, the J gene TRBJ1-2; D remains unclear. The germline gives CDR1 SGHDT, CDR2 YYEEEE. This CDR3 has 15 residues. V lost 4 bases, J lost 3 bases, and 16 bases lay in between.

The table lists this clone with a count of one. CDR3 sequence: CASRLRGLSYGYTF. CDR3 in DNA: TGTGCCAGCAGATTACGAGGGCTGAGCTATGGCTACACCTTC. The chain uses TRBV6-1 and TRBJ1-2; D gene ambiguous. With 6 bases removed from V and 4 bases from J, the gap between germline ends came to 15 bases. Germline CDR1 and CDR2: MNHNS and SASEGT. The CDR3 sequence is 14 residues long.

This clone was detected a few times. The chain links TRBV6-5 to TRBJ2-2; 9 bases map to TRBD1. The ends lost 5 bases at V and 4 bases at J; junction bases unmatched: 5. In germline, CDR1 is MNHEY, CDR2 SVGAGI. This CDR3 is 15 amino acids long. The CDR3 bases are TGTGCCAGCAGTCTGTCACAGGGGGCCACCGGGGAGCTGTTTTTT. This encodes CASSLSQGATGELFF.

This clone has only one observation. The chain has TRBV7-9 and TRBJ1-1; D gene ambiguous. The V gene lost 3 bases and the J gene lost 0 bases, with 8 bases spanning the gap. Germline loops: CDR1 SEHNR, CDR2 FQNEAQ (reference sequence). The CDR3 runs to 14 residues. This CDR3 is CASSLRGMNTEAFF. Written as DNA, the CDR3 is TGTGCCAGCAGCTTGAGAGGGATGAACACTGAAGCTTTCTTT. The variable domain in full, with the rest retrieved from reference TRBV7-9 and TRBJ1-1, is DTGVSQNPRHKITKRGQNVTFRCDPISEHNRLYWYRQTLGQGPEFLTYFQNEAQLEKSRLLSDRFSAERPKGSFSTLEIQRTEQGDSAMYLCASSLRGMNTEAFFGQGTRLTVV.

This CDR3 reads CASGWRQAGETQYF. In nucleotides, the CDR3 is TGTGCCAGCGGCTGGCGACAGGCAGGAGAGACCCAGTACTTC. The rearrangement joins TRBV28 to TRBJ2-5, with D possibly matching TRBD1 (6 bases). CDR3 size: 14 residues. The V end lost 8 bases, the J end lost 4 bases, and 17 bases lay between the germline ends. Germline-derived CDR1 and CDR2 are MDHEN and SYDVKM.

The chain combines TRBV10-3 with TRBJ1-2; D perhaps matches TRBD1 (6 bases). This CDR3 is built from 17 residues. Germline CDR1 and CDR2: ENHRY and SYGVKD. V lost 2 bases and J lost 4, with 20 bases in between. CDR3 DNA: TGTGCCATCAGTGAGGAACAGGGCAGTAACCTTTTCTATGGCTACACCTTC. This encodes CAISEEQGSNLFYGYTF.

The chain uses TRBV9 and TRBJ1-2; D possibly corresponds to TRBD1 (6 bases). The CDR3 runs to 17 residues. The ends were cut back, 4 bases at V and 1 base at J, with 20 bases in the middle. CDR1 and CDR2 from the germline V gene are SGDLS and YYNGEE. For the CDR3, the DNA is TGTGCCAGCAGCCCTGGGAGGTGGGGGGGCCTTAACTATGGCTACACCTTC. Translated: CASSPGRWGGLNYGYTF.

The V gene is TRBV4-2, the J gene TRBJ1-1, with 10 bases aligning to TRBD1. The germline V gene has CDR1 LGHNA and CDR2 YNFKEQ. The CDR3 consists of 14 residues. Trimming took 4 bases from V and 5 from J; bases not matched to a gene: 4. DNA for the CDR3: TGTGCCAGCAGCCGGACAGGGGGGGTGACTGAAGCTTTCTTT. Translated: CASSRTGGVTEAFF.

This clone appeared a single time. V gene TRBV30 combines with J gene TRBJ2-2; 7 bases line up with TRBD1. There are 14 residues in the CDR3. V was pared by 5 bases and J by 4 bases, with 7 bases of the junction left unmatched. The germline V gene encodes CDR1 GTSNPN and CDR2 SVGIG (reference sequence). CDR3 sequence: CAWLGGRGTGELFF. The CDR3 bases are TGTGCCTGGTTAGGGGGCCGGGGCACCGGGGAGCTGTTTTTT.

The gene calls are TRBV23-1 and TRBJ1-2, with TRBD1 matching over 8 bases. TRBV23-1 has ORF status, its function being uncertain. The CDR3 has 16 residues. V dropped 2 bases and J dropped 6; count of bases not matched to a gene: 11. The CDR3 bases are TGCGCCAGCAGTCAACACAAAAAGGACAGGGAGGATGGCTACACCTTC. It translates to CASSQHKKDREDGYTF.

The chain employs TRBV5-6 and TRBJ1-2; D is perhaps TRBD1 (5 bases). V was trimmed by 0 bases and J by 8 bases, leaving 14 bases between them. Germline V gene sequence: CDR1 SGHDT, CDR2 YYEEEE. The CDR3 sequence is 14 residues long. Here the CDR3 reads CASSLEGRVGGYTF. In DNA form, the CDR3 reads TGTGCCAGCAGCTTGGAAGGCAGGGTTGGCGGCTACACCTTC.

Points on this clone: A read error may account for a junction end that differs from germline. The V gene is TRBV2, the J gene TRBJ1-2; D perhaps matches TRBD1 (6 bases). The germline V gene has CDR1 SNHLY and CDR2 FYNNEI. This CDR3 has 14 residues. The CDR3 region is CASTERTANYGYTF. The CDR3, as DNA: TGTGCCAGCACTGAACGGACAGCAAACTATGGCTACACCTTC. Full variable domain (missing parts from reference TRBV2 and TRBJ1-2): EPEVTQTPSHQVTQMGQEVILRCVPISNHLYFYWYRQILGQKVEFLVSFYNNEISEKSEIFDDQFSVERPDGSNFTLKIRSTKLEDSAMYFCASTERTANYGYTFGSGTRLTVV.

This clone is medium-sized. The chain recombines TRBV10-3 with TRBJ1-1, with no clear D. Germline-derived CDR1 and CDR2 are ENHRY and SYGVKD. The CDR3 is made up of 13 amino acids. Trimming stripped 2 bases from V and 1 base from J, with 5 bases between. CDR3 DNA sequence: TGTGCCATCAGTGAGACAGAGAACACTGAAGCTTTCTTT. It translates to CAISETENTEAFF.

Only one count was recorded for this clone. This rearrangement joins TRBV5-5 to TRBJ2-4; D may be TRBD1 (6 bases). The CDR3 length is 17 residues. Trimming took 4 bases from V and 0 from J, leaving 17 bases between them. In germline, CDR1 is SGHKS, CDR2 YYEKEE (reference sequence). The CDR3 sequence is CASSLRLGDKAKNIQYF. For the CDR3, the DNA is TGTGCCAGCAGCCTCCGCTTAGGGGACAAAGCCAAAAACATTCAGTACTTC.

V gene TRBV7-9 combines with J gene TRBJ1-1; a weak D match, TRBD1 (5 bases). Trimming cost V 0 bases and J 2 bases, with 16 bases left between them. The CDR3 covers 17 residues. Germline V gene data show CDR1 as SEHNR and CDR2 as FQNEAQ (reference sequence). As DNA, the CDR3 is TGTGCCAGCAGCTTAGCGGGGCGGGGAAGCGGAAACACTGAAGCTTTCTTT. It yields the protein CASSLAGRGSGNTEAFF.

The rearrangement joins TRBV5-1 to TRBJ1-2; no clear D gene. Trimming removed 7 bases from V and 2 bases from J, with 9 bases in between. CDR1 and CDR2 (germline): SGHRS, YFSETQ. This CDR3 has 12 amino acids. The CDR3 reads CASAEGNYGYTF. The CDR3 DNA reads as TGCGCCAGCGCGGAGGGAAACTATGGCTACACCTTC.

The sample holds one count of this clone. The final CDR3 position lacks the conserved phenylalanine or tryptophan, pointing to a likely read error. The DNA is left out, because the CDR3 cannot be placed on it with certainty; the CDR3 is given as TCRdb lists it. The chain is built from TRBV7-2 and TRBJ2-7; the DNA was not used to check the table's D call, TRBD2. The germline CDR1 and CDR2 sequences are SGHTA and FQGNSA. The CDR3 numbers 14 amino acids, ends counted. The CDR3 region is CASSLTPAFQREVI.

This clone has only one observation. The chain couples TRBV27 to TRBJ2-7; 11 bases are a match to TRBD1. The V segment lost 6 bases and the J segment 4 bases; nucleotides outside the gene matches: 8. The CDR3 is 15 residues long. Germline-derived CDR1 and CDR2 are MNHEY and SMNVEV (reference sequence). The CDR3 sequence is CASRGTGGFWYEQYF. The CDR3 region has the DNA TGTGCCAGCAGGGGGACAGGGGGGTTTTGGTACGAGCAGTACTTC.

CDR3 in DNA: TGTGCCAGTAGTATACCTCGTCAGGGAGGCTCACCCCTCCACTTT. Its protein is CASSIPRQGGSPLHF. The chain links TRBV19 to TRBJ1-6, with D possibly being TRBD1 (5 bases). From germline, CDR1 is LNHDA and CDR2 SQIVND (reference sequence). The V end lost 2 bases, the J end lost 10 bases, and 15 bases lay between the germline ends. This CDR3 contains 15 residues.

The chain has TRBV9 and TRBJ1-3; D unresolved. Trimming left V 4 bases short and J 4 bases short, with 15 bases between. Germline loops: CDR1 SGDLS, CDR2 YYNGEE. The CDR3 is 15 amino acids. The CDR3 loop reads CASSRLDAVGNTIYF. CDR3 DNA: TGTGCCAGCAGCAGACTCGACGCGGTAGGAAACACCATATATTTT.

V gene TRBV11-2 combines with J gene TRBJ1-4; unclear D gene. This CDR3 is 16 amino acids long. Germline V gives CDR1 SGHAT, CDR2 FQNNGV. The germline V and J ends were trimmed by 2 bases and 6 bases, with 16 bases remaining between them. The CDR3 DNA reads as TGTGCCAGCAGCTTATTTTTCGGGGAGAGCGATGAAAAACTGTTTTTT. Protein: CASSLFFGESDEKLFF.

This sequence joins TRBV5-4 and TRBJ2-1; D is undetermined. CDR3 length: 14 residues. Germline V lookup: CDR1 SGHNT, CDR2 YYREEE (reference sequence). Trimming pared 1 base from V and 3 bases from J, leaving 8 bases between. The CDR3 sequence: CASSLHSFYNEQFF. The CDR3 nucleotides are TGTGCCAGCAGCTTGCACTCGTTCTACAATGAGCAGTTCTTC.